Shown below are 22 T cell receptor beta chains from a single sample sequenced in a study of vaccination effects on CD4 cells after COVID-19. For these receptors, no antigen is known. The table came from immunoSEQ multiplex PCR; TCRdb's copy has only in-frame clones and leaves some out. The sample comprises some 29,000 clones, approximately 64% of which are singletons, and roughly 8.4% rests with the top ten. Before any sequencing was done, the ViraFEST assay used viral peptide pools to expand antigen-specific CD4+ T cells. After around 10 days in culture, the CD4+ T cells were isolated. Either the mRNA-1273 or the BNT162b2 vaccine was given to participants as two doses. Material: CD4+ T cells from PBMCs cultured with SARS-CoV-2 spike peptides, obtained after COVID-19 vaccination. All receptors derive from a human donor who received a COVID-19 vaccine.

The CDR3 here is CASSLVSTGEQYF. CDR3 in DNA: TGTGCCAGCAGCTTGGTATCCACAGGCGAGCAGTACTTC. The chain links TRBV11-3 to TRBJ2-7, with TRBD1 as a possible D gene (5 bases). The V and J ends lost 3 bases and 6 bases respectively, with 12 bases between them. This CDR3 is built from 13 residues. Per germline, CDR1 SGHNT and CDR2 YENEEA.

The chain combines TRBV27 with TRBJ2-3; TRBD2 aligns across 7 bases. The CDR3 is made up of 16 amino acids. Losses at the gene ends were 4 bases for V and 4 bases for J; bases not matched to a gene: 11. CDR1 is MNHEY and CDR2 is SMNVEV in the germline V gene (reference sequence). CDR3 nucleotides: TGTGCCAGCAGTTCTTGGGGGGGGACGGGCCCAGATACGCAGTATTTT. This translates into CASSSWGGTGPDTQYF.

The chain carries TRBV7-2 and TRBJ2-3, with TRBD1 as a possible D gene (5 bases). The CDR3 loop spans 16 amino acids. Germline loops: CDR1 SGHTA, CDR2 FQGNSA. V lost 1 base to trimming and J lost 0 bases, with 11 bases between them. In nucleotides, the CDR3 is TGTGCCAGCAGCTTAGAGCGACAGCTAAGCACAGATACGCAGTATTTT. Its protein product is CASSLERQLSTDTQYF.

This sequence joins TRBV9 and TRBJ2-5; 8 bases are shared with TRBD2. V was clipped by 3 bases and J by 2 bases; unmatched bases: 6. The CDR3 sequence is 15 residues long. Germline CDR1 reads SGDLS; CDR2 reads YYNGEE. The CDR3: CASSAGRAEQETQYF. DNA of the CDR3: TGTGCCAGCAGCGCCGGGAGGGCAGAACAAGAGACCCAGTACTTC.

This chain uses TRBV19 with TRBJ2-7; D is ambiguous. Deletions cut 1 base from V and 3 bases from J, with 10 bases between. CDR3 length equals 14 residues. Germline assignment: CDR1 LNHDA and CDR2 SQIVND (reference sequence). CDR3: CASSIVYQSYEQYF. CDR3 nucleotides: TGTGCCAGTAGTATAGTGTACCAGAGCTACGAGCAGTACTTC. Full variable domain (missing parts from reference TRBV19 and TRBJ2-7): DGGITQSPKYLFRKEGQNVTLSCEQNLNHDAMYWYRQDPGQGLRLIYYSQIVNDFQKGDIAEGYSVSREKKESFPLTVTSAQKNPTAFYLCASSIVYQSYEQYFGPGTRLTVT.

The chain uses TRBV7-9 and TRBJ1-2; TRBD1 aligns across 10 bases. This CDR3 has 14 amino acids. V dropped 1 base and J dropped 10; count of bases not matched to a gene: 6. Per germline, CDR1 SEHNR and CDR2 FQNEAQ (reference sequence). Here the CDR3 reads CASSLVGTGVDYTF. The CDR3 coding sequence is TGTGCCAGCAGCTTAGTCGGGACAGGGGTGGACTACACCTTC. Variable domain in full (rest from reference TRBV7-9 and TRBJ1-2): DTGVSQNPRHKITKRGQNVTFRCDPISEHNRLYWYRQTLGQGPEFLTYFQNEAQLEKSRLLSDRFSAERPKGSFSTLEIQRTEQGDSAMYLCASSLVGTGVDYTFGSGTRLTVV.

The CDR3 loop reads CASSLEGISYNEQFF. CDR3 DNA: TGCGCCAGCAGCTTGGAGGGGATTTCCTACAATGAGCAGTTCTTC. V and J are TRBV5-1 and TRBJ2-1, with D perhaps matching TRBD1 (5 bases). In germline, CDR1 is SGHRS, CDR2 YFSETQ. The CDR3 runs 15 residues. V was trimmed by 0 bases and J by 1 base, leaving 8 bases between them.

The gene calls are TRBV7-2 and TRBJ1-6; no definite D call. This CDR3 has 14 residues. From germline, CDR1 is SGHTA and CDR2 FQGNSA. The V and J ends lost 1 base and 4 bases respectively, with 5 bases between them. DNA for the CDR3: TGTGCCAGCAGCTTAGAGGTGTATAATTCACCCCTCCACTTT. This codes for CASSLEVYNSPLHF.

The chain combines TRBV18 with TRBJ1-5; D is unclear. The CDR3 loop spans 15 amino acids. Trimming removed 0 bases at V and 2 bases at J, with 8 bases between. Germline V gene sequence: CDR1 KGHSH, CDR2 LQKENI. The CDR3 DNA reads TGTGCCAGCTCACCACCTGGCGCCGGCAATCAGCCCCAGCATTTT. As protein: CASSPPGAGNQPQHF.

This chain joins TRBV5-5 and TRBJ2-1, with 9 bases fitting TRBD1. Trimming cost V 4 bases and J 10 bases; bases outside gene matches: 12. The CDR3 has 15 amino acids. Germline loops: CDR1 SGHKS, CDR2 YYEKEE (reference sequence). This chain's CDR3 is CASSGTGQGINEQFF. DNA of the CDR3: TGTGCCAGCAGCGGAACGGGACAGGGTATCAACGAGCAGTTCTTC. Filled out from reference TRBV5-5 and TRBJ2-1, the complete variable domain reads DAGVTQSPTHLIKTRGQQVTLRCSPISGHKSVSWYQQVLGQGPQFIFQYYEKEERGRGNFPDRFSARQFPNYSSELNVNALLLGDSALYLCASSGTGQGINEQFFGPGTRLTVL.

V and J are TRBV24-1 and TRBJ1-1, with D unresolved. CDR3 size: 15 residues. Germline values: CDR1 KGHDR, CDR2 SFDVKD. V was cut by 9 bases and J by 0 bases, with 16 bases left in between. The CDR3 protein is CATLVRGTLNTEAFF. Here the CDR3 DNA reads TGTGCCACCTTGGTCCGTGGCACTTTGAACACTGAAGCTTTCTTT.

The rearrangement joins TRBV7-2 to TRBJ2-3; D is ambiguous. Germline lookup yields CDR1 SGHTA and CDR2 FQGNSA. The V gene lost 5 bases and the J gene lost 1 base, with 10 bases spanning the gap. The CDR3 consists of 14 residues. The chain's CDR3 is CASSPRSRTDTQYF. CDR3 DNA: TGTGCCAGCAGCCCCAGGTCCCGCACAGATACGCAGTATTTT. Full variable domain (rest looked up from reference TRBV7-2 and TRBJ2-3): GAGVSQSPSNKVTEKGKDVELRCDPISGHTALYWYRQSLGQGLEFLIYFQGNSAPDKSGLPSDRFSAERTGGSVSTLTIQRTQQEDSAVYLCASSPRSRTDTQYFGPGTRLTVL.

V and J are TRBV19 and TRBJ1-2, with 8 bases lining up with TRBD1. Germline CDR1 reads LNHDA; CDR2 reads SQIVND (reference sequence). V was clipped by 4 bases and J by 4 bases; unmatched bases: 8. The CDR3 extends over 15 amino acids. CDR3 bases: TGTGCCAGTAGTACGGGGACAGGAGCCTCCTATGGCTACACCTTC. It specifies CASSTGTGASYGYTF.

The chain recombines TRBV5-1 with TRBJ1-2; TRBD1 might be the D (6 bases). This CDR3 is built from 15 residues. Trimming cost V 0 bases and J 1 base, with 10 bases left between them. Germline V lookup: CDR1 SGHRS, CDR2 YFSETQ. The CDR3 sequence is CASSLANRVNYGYTF. The CDR3 nucleotides are TGCGCCAGCAGCTTGGCCAACAGGGTTAACTATGGCTACACCTTC.

The J gene is TRBJ1-2, the V gene TRBV29-1, with no clear D. The CDR3 is made up of 14 amino acids. V lost 4 bases and J 0 bases, leaving 12 bases between the germline ends. Looked up from germline, CDR1 is SQVTM and CDR2 is ANQGSEA. CDR3 protein: CSVGRPETNYGYTF. Written as DNA, the CDR3 is TGCAGCGTTGGTCGGCCAGAAACTAACTATGGCTACACCTTC. The full variable domain, with the rest looked up from reference TRBV29-1 and TRBJ1-2, is SAVISQKPSRDICQRGTSLTIQCQVDSQVTMMFWYRQQPGQSLTLIATANQGSEATYESGFVIDKFPISRPNLTFSTLTVSNMSPEDSSIYLCSVGRPETNYGYTFGSGTRLTVV.

The CDR3 here is CASSKTGSGANVLTF. The CDR3 nucleotides read TGTGCCAGTAGTAAGACAGGATCTGGGGCCAACGTCCTGACTTTC. V gene TRBV19 combines with J gene TRBJ2-6; D is possibly TRBD1 (6 bases). With 4 bases removed from V and 1 base from J, the gap between germline ends came to 8 bases. Looked up from germline, CDR1 is LNHDA and CDR2 is SQIVND (reference sequence). The CDR3 is 15 residues long.

The gene calls are TRBV24-1 and TRBJ2-3, with 7 nucleotides matching TRBD2. The CDR3 consists of 15 residues. V gave up 7 bases and J gave up 0 bases; unmatched junction bases: 6. Germline CDR1 and CDR2: KGHDR and SFDVKD. The CDR3 protein is CATSRGSGSTDTQYF. As DNA, the CDR3 is TGTGCCACCAGCAGAGGTAGCGGGAGCACAGATACGCAGTATTTT.

This chain connects TRBV6-5 to TRBJ1-6; D is perhaps TRBD1 (5 bases). Per germline, CDR1 MNHEY and CDR2 SVGAGI. There are 14 residues in the CDR3. V was trimmed by 8 bases and J by 7 bases, leaving 15 bases between them. CDR3 sequence reads: CASQSGLGNSPLHF. The DNA for the CDR3 is TGTGCCAGCCAGTCGGGACTGGGGAATTCACCCCTCCACTTT.

This chain links TRBV11-2 with TRBJ1-1; tentative D call: TRBD1 (5 bases). The CDR3 is 14 amino acids. CDR1 is SGHAT and CDR2 is FQNNGV in the germline V gene. V was trimmed by 10 bases and J by 1 base, leaving 16 bases between them. The CDR3 here is CATSLGGRNTEAFF. The CDR3 region has the DNA TGTGCCACCTCGCTGGGGGGGAGGAACACTGAAGCTTTCTTT.

This rearrangement joins TRBV18 to TRBJ1-2; 7 bases fit TRBD1. Trimming removed 5 bases from V and 4 bases from J; junction bases left unmatched: 7. The CDR3 is 14 residues long. Germline CDR1 is KGHSH and CDR2 is LQKENI. The CDR3, as DNA: TGTGCCAGCTCATCGTCGACAGGGCCCTATGGCTACACCTTC. This gives the protein CASSSSTGPYGYTF.

The chain uses TRBV5-1 and TRBJ1-3; weak D call: TRBD1 (5 bases). CDR1 and CDR2 (germline): SGHRS, YFSETQ. There are 16 residues in the CDR3. Trimming stripped 4 bases from V and 0 bases from J, with 14 bases between. CDR3 nucleotide sequence: TGCGCCAGCAGCCCGATACCAGGGACCTCTGGAAACACCATATATTTT. Protein product: CASSPIPGTSGNTIYF.

This clone has a single count. The genes are TRBV19 and TRBJ1-1; D unresolved. This CDR3 spans 12 amino acids. Germline CDR1 and CDR2: LNHDA and SQIVND (reference sequence). Between the trimmed V and J ends, which lost 7 bases and 5 bases, there was a span of 11 bases. The chain's CDR3 is CASTSGWTEAFF. The CDR3 nucleotides are TGTGCCAGTACCTCAGGTTGGACTGAAGCTTTCTTT.